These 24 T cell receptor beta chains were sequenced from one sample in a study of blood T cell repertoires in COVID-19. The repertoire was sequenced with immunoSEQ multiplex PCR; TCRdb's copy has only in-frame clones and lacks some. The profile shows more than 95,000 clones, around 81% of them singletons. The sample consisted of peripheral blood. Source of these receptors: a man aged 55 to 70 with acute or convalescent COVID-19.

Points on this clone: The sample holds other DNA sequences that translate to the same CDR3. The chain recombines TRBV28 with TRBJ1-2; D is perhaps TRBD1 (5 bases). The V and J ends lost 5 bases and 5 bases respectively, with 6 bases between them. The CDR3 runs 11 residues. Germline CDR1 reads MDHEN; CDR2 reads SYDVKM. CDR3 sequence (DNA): TGTGCCAGCAGTCCAGGGTATGGCTACACCTTC. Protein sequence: CASSPGYGYTF.

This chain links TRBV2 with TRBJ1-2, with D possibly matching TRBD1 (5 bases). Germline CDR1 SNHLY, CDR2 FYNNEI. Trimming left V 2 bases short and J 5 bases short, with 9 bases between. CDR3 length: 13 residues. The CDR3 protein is CASSESGEYGYTF. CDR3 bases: TGTGCCAGCAGTGAATCGGGGGAGTATGGCTACACCTTC.

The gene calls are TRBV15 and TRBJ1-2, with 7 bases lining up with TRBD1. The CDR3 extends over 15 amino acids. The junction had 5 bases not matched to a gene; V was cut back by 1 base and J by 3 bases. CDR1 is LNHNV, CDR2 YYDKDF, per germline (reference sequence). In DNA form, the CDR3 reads TGTGCCACCAGCAGAGTGGGCAGGGGGGACTATGGCTACACCTTC. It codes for CATSRVGRGDYGYTF.

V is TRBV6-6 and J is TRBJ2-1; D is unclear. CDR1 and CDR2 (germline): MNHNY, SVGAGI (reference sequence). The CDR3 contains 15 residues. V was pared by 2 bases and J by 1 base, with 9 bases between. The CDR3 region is CASSYQRGSYNEQFF. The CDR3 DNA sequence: TGTGCCAGCAGTTACCAGCGAGGATCCTACAATGAGCAGTTCTTC.

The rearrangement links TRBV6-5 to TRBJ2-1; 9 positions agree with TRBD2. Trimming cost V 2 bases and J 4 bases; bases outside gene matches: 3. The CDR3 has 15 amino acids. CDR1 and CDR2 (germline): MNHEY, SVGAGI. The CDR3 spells CASSYVLAGYNEQFF. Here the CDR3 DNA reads TGTGCCAGCAGTTACGTTCTAGCGGGGTACAATGAGCAGTTCTTC.

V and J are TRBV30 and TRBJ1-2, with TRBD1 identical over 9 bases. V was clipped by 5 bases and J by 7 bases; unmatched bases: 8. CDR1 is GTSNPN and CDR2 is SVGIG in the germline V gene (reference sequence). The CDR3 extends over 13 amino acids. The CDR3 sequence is CAWGAGQGGGYTF. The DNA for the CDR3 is TGTGCCTGGGGGGCGGGACAGGGAGGTGGCTACACCTTC.

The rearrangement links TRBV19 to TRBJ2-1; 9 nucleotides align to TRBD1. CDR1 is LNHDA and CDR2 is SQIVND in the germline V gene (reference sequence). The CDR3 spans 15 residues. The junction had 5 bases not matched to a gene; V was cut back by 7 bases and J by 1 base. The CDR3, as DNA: TGTGCCAGTAATTTTGACAGGGGGTCCTACAATGAGCAGTTCTTC. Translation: CASNFDRGSYNEQFF.

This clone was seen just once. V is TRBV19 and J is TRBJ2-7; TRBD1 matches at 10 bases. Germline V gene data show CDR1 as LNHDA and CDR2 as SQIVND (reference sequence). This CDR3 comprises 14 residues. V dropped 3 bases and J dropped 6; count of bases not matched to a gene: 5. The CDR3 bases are TGTGCCAGTAGTATCGGGACAGGGGAGAGCGAGCAGTACTTC. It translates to CASSIGTGESEQYF.

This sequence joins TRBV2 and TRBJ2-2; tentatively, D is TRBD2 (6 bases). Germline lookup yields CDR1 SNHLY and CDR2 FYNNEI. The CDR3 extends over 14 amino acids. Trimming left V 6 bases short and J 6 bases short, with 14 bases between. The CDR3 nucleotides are TGTGCCAGCAGGGGCGGTAGCGGCGCCGGGGAGCTGTTTTTT. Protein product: CASRGGSGAGELFF.

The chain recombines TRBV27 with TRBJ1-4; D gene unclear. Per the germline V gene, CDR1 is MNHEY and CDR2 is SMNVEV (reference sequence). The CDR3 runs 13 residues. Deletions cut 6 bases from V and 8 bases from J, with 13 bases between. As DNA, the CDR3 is TGTGCCAGCAGCCTTGAAGGAGAGGAAAAACTGTTTTTT. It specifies CASSLEGEEKLFF.

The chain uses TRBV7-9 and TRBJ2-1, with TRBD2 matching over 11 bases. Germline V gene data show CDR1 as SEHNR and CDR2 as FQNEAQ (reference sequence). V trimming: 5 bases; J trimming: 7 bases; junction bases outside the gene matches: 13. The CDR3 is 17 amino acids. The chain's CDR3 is CASSHVGASGRLNEQFF. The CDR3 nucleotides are TGTGCCAGCAGCCACGTCGGGGCTAGCGGGAGGTTGAATGAGCAGTTCTTC.

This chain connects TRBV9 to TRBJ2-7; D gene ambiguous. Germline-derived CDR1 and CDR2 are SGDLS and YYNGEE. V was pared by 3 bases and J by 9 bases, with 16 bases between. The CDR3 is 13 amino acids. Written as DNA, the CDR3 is TGTGCCAGCAGCGGAGCCGATAATAGTCGGCAGTACTTC. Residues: CASSGADNSRQYF. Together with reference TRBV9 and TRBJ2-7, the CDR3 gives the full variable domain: DSGVTQTPKHLITATGQRVTLRCSPRSGDLSVYWYQQSLDQGLQFLIQYYNGEERAKGNILERFSAQQFPDLHSELNLSSLELGDSALYFCASSGADNSRQYFGPGTRLTVT.

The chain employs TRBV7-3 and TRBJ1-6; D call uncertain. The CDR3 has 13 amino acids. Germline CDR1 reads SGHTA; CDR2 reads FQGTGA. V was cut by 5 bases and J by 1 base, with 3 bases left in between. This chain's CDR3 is CASSPSYNSPLHF. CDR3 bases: TGTGCCAGCAGCCCATCCTATAATTCACCCCTCCACTTT.

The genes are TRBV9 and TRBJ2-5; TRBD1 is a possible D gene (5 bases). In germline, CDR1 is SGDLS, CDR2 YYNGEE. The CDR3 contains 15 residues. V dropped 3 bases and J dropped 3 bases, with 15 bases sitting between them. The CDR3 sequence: CASSEKGRSEETQYF. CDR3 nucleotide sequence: TGTGCCAGCAGCGAAAAGGGGCGGAGCGAAGAGACCCAGTACTTC.

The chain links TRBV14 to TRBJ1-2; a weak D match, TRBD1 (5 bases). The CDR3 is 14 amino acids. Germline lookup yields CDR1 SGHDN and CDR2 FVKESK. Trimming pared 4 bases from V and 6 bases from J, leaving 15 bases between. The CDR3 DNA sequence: TGTGCCAGCAGCCCCCTGGGGGGAGAGAATGGCTACACCTTC. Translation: CASSPLGGENGYTF.

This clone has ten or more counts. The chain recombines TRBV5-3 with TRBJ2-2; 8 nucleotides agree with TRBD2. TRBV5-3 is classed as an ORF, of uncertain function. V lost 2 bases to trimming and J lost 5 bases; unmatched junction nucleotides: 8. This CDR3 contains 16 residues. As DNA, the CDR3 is TGTGCCAGAAGCTTTCGCCGGGGGGGCCGGACCGGGGAGCTGTTTTTT. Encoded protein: CARSFRRGGRTGELFF.

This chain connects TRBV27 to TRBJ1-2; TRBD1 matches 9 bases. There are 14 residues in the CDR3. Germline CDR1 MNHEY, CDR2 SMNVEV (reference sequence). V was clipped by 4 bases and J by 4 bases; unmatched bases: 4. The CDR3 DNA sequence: TGTGCCAGCAGTTCGGGGACAGGGACCTATGGCTACACCTTC. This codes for CASSSGTGTYGYTF.

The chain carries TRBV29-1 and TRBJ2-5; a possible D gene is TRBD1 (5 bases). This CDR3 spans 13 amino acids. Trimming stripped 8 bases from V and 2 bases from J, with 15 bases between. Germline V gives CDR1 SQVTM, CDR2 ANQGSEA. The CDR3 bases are TGCAGCCCCGTTCTCAAGGGGCAAGAGACCCAGTACTTC. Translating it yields CSPVLKGQETQYF.

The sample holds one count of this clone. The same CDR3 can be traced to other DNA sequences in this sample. This chain's CDR3 is CASSLDSYNEQFF. In DNA form, the CDR3 reads TGCGCCAGCAGCCTTGACAGCTACAATGAGCAGTTCTTC. The chain combines TRBV5-1 with TRBJ2-1; D possibly corresponds to TRBD1 (5 bases). CDR1 and CDR2 from the germline V gene are SGHRS and YFSETQ. CDR3 length: 13 residues. The germline V and J ends were trimmed by 4 bases and 3 bases, with 8 bases remaining between them.

The CDR3 protein is CASSQDPGGTQPQHF. CDR3 nucleotides: TGCGCCAGCAGCCAAGATCCAGGGGGAACCCAGCCCCAGCATTTT. V usage is TRBV4-1 and J usage is TRBJ1-5; 7 nucleotides line up with TRBD1. The CDR3 loop spans 15 amino acids. The V gene's germline CDR1 is MGHRA and CDR2 YSYEKL. After removal of 0 bases from V and 7 bases from J, the junction contained 6 bases not matched to a gene.

This CDR3 is CASSAQGLGNQPQHF. Here the CDR3 DNA reads TGTGCCAGCAGTGCTCAGGGTTTGGGCAATCAGCCCCAGCATTTT. This chain uses TRBV2 with TRBJ1-5; possibly TRBD1 for D (5 bases). The germline gives CDR1 SNHLY, CDR2 FYNNEI. V shed 4 bases and J shed 2 bases, with 12 bases lying between them. The CDR3 has 15 residues. The whole variable domain, remainder taken from reference TRBV2 and TRBJ1-5, is EPEVTQTPSHQVTQMGQEVILRCVPISNHLYFYWYRQILGQKVEFLVSFYNNEISEKSEIFDDQFSVERPDGSNFTLKIRSTKLEDSAMYFCASSAQGLGNQPQHFGDGTRLSIL.

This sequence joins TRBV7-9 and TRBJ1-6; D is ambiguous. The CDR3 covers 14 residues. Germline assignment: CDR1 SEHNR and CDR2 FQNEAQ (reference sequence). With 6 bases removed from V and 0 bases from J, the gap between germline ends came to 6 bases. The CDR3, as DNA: TGTGCCAGCAGTATTAGCTCCTATAATTCACCCCTCCACTTT. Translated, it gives CASSISSYNSPLHF.

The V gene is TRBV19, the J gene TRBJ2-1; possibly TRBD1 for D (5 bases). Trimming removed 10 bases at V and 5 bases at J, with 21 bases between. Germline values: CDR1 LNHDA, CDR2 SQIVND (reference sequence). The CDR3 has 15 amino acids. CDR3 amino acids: CATHSGWSMNNEQFF. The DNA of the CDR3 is TGTGCCACCCATTCAGGGTGGTCTATGAACAATGAGCAGTTCTTC. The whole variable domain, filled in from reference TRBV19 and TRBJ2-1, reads DGGITQSPKYLFRKEGQNVTLSCEQNLNHDAMYWYRQDPGQGLRLIYYSQIVNDFQKGDIAEGYSVSREKKESFPLTVTSAQKNPTAFYLCATHSGWSMNNEQFFGPGTRLTVL.

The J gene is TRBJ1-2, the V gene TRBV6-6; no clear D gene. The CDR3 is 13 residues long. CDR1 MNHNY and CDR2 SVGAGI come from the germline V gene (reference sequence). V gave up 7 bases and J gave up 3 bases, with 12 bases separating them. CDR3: CASTWERYYGYTF. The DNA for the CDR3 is TGTGCCAGCACATGGGAGAGGTACTATGGCTACACCTTC.